This passage covers 29 T cell receptor beta chains from one sample sequenced in a study of OX40 agonist ivuxolimab in advanced cancers. Clones were read by immunoSEQ multiplex PCR, and TCRdb kept only the in-frame ones, dropping some. This table holds about 75,000 clones, about 85% found once. The input for sequencing was CD4+ or CD8+ T cells sorted from blood, taken in a trial of the OX40 agonist ivuxolimab. These receptors originate from an adult with an advanced solid tumor such as melanoma, head and neck, liver or kidney cancer.

This rearrangement joins TRBV5-1 to TRBJ2-1, with TRBD1 as a possible D gene (6 bases). Trimming took off 0 bases at V and 4 bases at J, with 14 bases between the two ends. CDR1 is SGHRS, CDR2 YFSETQ, per germline. The CDR3 length is 16 residues. This CDR3 reads CASSLGAGALYNEQFF. For the CDR3, the DNA is TGCGCCAGCAGCTTGGGGGCAGGGGCCCTTTACAATGAGCAGTTCTTC.

The chain has TRBV7-2 and TRBJ2-7, with 11 bases aligning to TRBD2. The V gene end was trimmed by 5 bases and the J gene end by 7 bases; junction bases not matched to a gene: 4. Germline CDR1 is SGHTA and CDR2 is FQGNSA. This CDR3 region has 13 residues. The CDR3 nucleotides read TGTGCCAGCAGCAGACTAGCGGGAAGGGAGCAGTACTTC. It translates to CASSRLAGREQYF.

The rearrangement joins TRBV7-2 to TRBJ1-1, with D unclear. With 4 bases removed from V and 3 bases from J, the gap between germline ends came to 3 bases. Germline lookup yields CDR1 SGHTA and CDR2 FQGNSA. This CDR3 spans 11 amino acids. In nucleotides, the CDR3 is TGTGCCAGCAGCTCCTACACTGAAGCTTTCTTT. Its protein is CASSSYTEAFF. The full variable domain, with the rest looked up from reference TRBV7-2 and TRBJ1-1, is GAGVSQSPSNKVTEKGKDVELRCDPISGHTALYWYRQSLGQGLEFLIYFQGNSAPDKSGLPSDRFSAERTGGSVSTLTIQRTQQEDSAVYLCASSSYTEAFFGQGTRLTVV.

The chain links TRBV29-1 to TRBJ2-7; tentatively, D is TRBD1 (6 bases). This CDR3 is built from 12 residues. The germline gives CDR1 SQVTM, CDR2 ANQGSEA. V was shortened by 7 bases and J by 1 base, with 11 bases between the two germline ends. This CDR3 reads CSAGTGSYEQYF. CDR3 coding DNA: TGCAGCGCGGGCACAGGGTCCTACGAGCAGTACTTC.

The chain carries TRBV19 and TRBJ1-3; TRBD1 might be the D (6 bases). Germline lookup yields CDR1 LNHDA and CDR2 SQIVND (reference sequence). This CDR3 region has 15 residues. The ends were cut back, 5 bases at V and 2 bases at J, with 13 bases in the middle. The CDR3 DNA follows: TGTGCCAGTAGTGTGGAACAGGGACCTGGAAACACCATATATTTT. It specifies CASSVEQGPGNTIYF. Based on the CDR3 plus reference TRBV19 and TRBJ1-3, the full variable domain is DGGITQSPKYLFRKEGQNVTLSCEQNLNHDAMYWYRQDPGQGLRLIYYSQIVNDFQKGDIAEGYSVSREKKESFPLTVTSAQKNPTAFYLCASSVEQGPGNTIYFGEGSWLTVV.

The rearrangement joins TRBV6-5 to TRBJ1-1, with 7 bases lining up with TRBD1. V dropped 6 bases and J dropped 4; count of bases not matched to a gene: 8. The CDR3 spans 14 residues. Per the germline V gene, CDR1 is MNHEY and CDR2 is SVGAGI. The CDR3 is CASRETGYGTEAFF. Here the CDR3 DNA reads TGTGCCAGCAGAGAGACAGGGTATGGCACTGAAGCTTTCTTT.

The rearrangement joins TRBV6-5 to TRBJ2-1; 7 bases are shared with TRBD2. There are 14 residues in the CDR3. Trimming at V came to 5 bases and at J to 8 bases, leaving 9 bases not matched to a gene. Germline V CDR1 and CDR2: MNHEY, SVGAGI. CDR3 sequence: CASSPRGRGYEQFF. The CDR3 DNA reads as TGTGCCAGCAGTCCCCGAGGGAGGGGTTATGAGCAGTTCTTC.

This chain uses TRBV27 with TRBJ2-3; unclear D gene. Germline V gene data show CDR1 as MNHEY and CDR2 as SMNVEV (reference sequence). The CDR3 extends over 12 amino acids. V lost 8 bases, J lost 2 bases, and 8 bases lay in between. This CDR3 reads CASADSTDTQYF. The DNA for the CDR3 is TGTGCCAGCGCTGATTCCACAGATACGCAGTATTTT.

This chain joins TRBV6-6 and TRBJ2-1, with D tentatively TRBD2 (7 bases). V was cut by 6 bases and J by 9 bases, with 18 bases left in between. The CDR3 consists of 14 residues. Germline CDR1 is MNHNY and CDR2 is SVGAGI (reference sequence). For the CDR3, the DNA is TGTGCCAGCAGACCGCAGGGGTCGGGGGGTGAGCAGTTCTTC. Its protein is CASRPQGSGGEQFF.

A single count supports this clone. The chain joins TRBV6-1 to TRBJ1-2; no firm D call. V lost 6 bases, J lost 7 bases, and 15 bases lay in between. Germline V gene lookup returns CDR1 MNHNS and CDR2 SASEGT. The CDR3 has 13 residues. CDR3 protein: CASSDIGPFGYTF. The CDR3 DNA follows: TGTGCCAGCAGCGATATAGGGCCCTTTGGCTACACCTTC.

This clone was counted once. This sequence joins TRBV9 and TRBJ1-3; no firm D call. The CDR3 covers 19 residues. Germline loops: CDR1 SGDLS, CDR2 YYNGEE. Deletions cut 2 bases from V and 0 bases from J, with 21 bases between. The CDR3 is CASSVEALTTLFSGNTIYF. CDR3 DNA sequence: TGTGCCAGCAGCGTCGAGGCTTTAACGACACTTTTCTCTGGAAACACCATATATTTT.

The chain has TRBV10-3 and TRBJ1-2; tentatively, D is TRBD1 (6 bases). Looked up from germline, CDR1 is ENHRY and CDR2 is SYGVKD. The ends were cut back, 2 bases at V and 0 bases at J, with 13 bases in the middle. The CDR3 runs to 16 residues. The CDR3 reads CAISEMSGETNYGYTF. In nucleotides, the CDR3 is TGTGCCATCAGTGAGATGTCAGGGGAGACTAACTATGGCTACACCTTC.

This chain connects TRBV6-1 to TRBJ2-4; D uncertain. Germline CDR1 MNHNS, CDR2 SASEGT. CDR3 size: 17 residues. Deletions cut 1 base from V and 3 bases from J, with 16 bases between. As DNA, the CDR3 is TGTGCCAGCAGTGAAGGGGGTTGGGATTTAGGCAAAAACATTCAGTACTTC. Amino acids: CASSEGGWDLGKNIQYF.

This clone was counted a few times. The rearrangement links TRBV7-6 to TRBJ2-1; D might be TRBD1 or TRBD2, each matching 5 bases. The CDR3 has 16 residues. CDR1 and CDR2 from the germline V gene are SGHVS and FNYEAQ. The V and J ends lost 5 bases and 0 bases respectively, with 14 bases between them. CDR3 DNA sequence: TGTGCCAGCAGCCCGGCCGGGACCCCCTCCTACAATGAGCAGTTCTTC. It codes for CASSPAGTPSYNEQFF. The entire variable domain, with the rest obtained from reference TRBV7-6 and TRBJ2-1, is as follows: GAGVSQSPRYKVTKRGQDVALRCDPISGHVSLYWYRQALGQGPEFLTYFNYEAQQDKSGLPNDRFSAERPEGSISTLTIQRTEQRDSAMYRCASSPAGTPSYNEQFFGPGTRLTVL.

This chain connects TRBV6-5 to TRBJ2-2; D might be TRBD2 (5 bases). CDR3 length: 12 amino acids. V was pared by 5 bases and J by 5 bases, with 6 bases between. Germline values: CDR1 MNHEY, CDR2 SVGAGI. As DNA, the CDR3 is TGTGCCAGCAGTGAGGGAACCGGGGAGCTGTTTTTT. This sequence encodes CASSEGTGELFF.

This clone was picked up a small number of times. This chain uses TRBV5-5 with TRBJ1-5; 7 bases map to TRBD1. Unmatched junction bases numbered 2, after V lost 0 bases and J lost 11 bases. The CDR3 totals 12 residues. The germline V gene has CDR1 SGHKS and CDR2 YYEKEE (reference sequence). The CDR3 nucleotides are TGTGCCAGCAGCTTGGAAGGGGGCTCCCAGCATTTT. This codes for CASSLEGGSQHF.

Many counts were recorded for this clone. The chain joins TRBV7-8 to TRBJ1-5, with TRBD1 matching 7 bases. This CDR3 is 16 amino acids long. V lost 6 bases, J lost 0 bases, and 8 bases stayed unmatched. Germline values: CDR1 SGHVS, CDR2 FQNEAQ. CDR3 bases: TGTGCCAGCAGTCCAGGGGGGACCTATAGCAATCAGCCCCAGCATTTT. It is translated as CASSPGGTYSNQPQHF.

The chain employs TRBV4-3 and TRBJ1-6; D ambiguous. CDR3 length: 15 residues. The V end was cut by 3 bases, the J end by 0 bases, with 6 bases between. Germline V lookup: CDR1 LGHNA, CDR2 YSLEER. The CDR3 region has the DNA TGCGCCAGCAGCCAGTTGATCTCCTATAATTCACCCCTCCACTTT. It translates to CASSQLISYNSPLHF.

The V gene is TRBV6-1, the J gene TRBJ1-2; D is perhaps TRBD1 (5 bases). The CDR3 is 14 amino acids. Germline CDR1 MNHNS, CDR2 SASEGT. Deletions cut 5 bases from V and 4 bases from J, with 14 bases between. The CDR3 coding sequence is TGTGCCAGCAGTAAAAACCAGGGTCTCTATGGCTACACCTTC. Translation: CASSKNQGLYGYTF.

This rearrangement joins TRBV7-2 to TRBJ1-6, with D hard to call. V was clipped by 1 base and J by 9 bases, with 13 bases between them. The germline V gene encodes CDR1 SGHTA and CDR2 FQGNSA. The CDR3 sequence is 15 residues long. Here the CDR3 DNA reads TGTGCCAGCAGCTTAGATAGACACCGGTCTTCACCCCTCCACTTT. Protein product: CASSLDRHRSSPLHF.

The chain links TRBV2 to TRBJ1-5; D is undetermined. V dropped 2 bases and J dropped 0 bases, with 8 bases sitting between them. Germline assignment: CDR1 SNHLY and CDR2 FYNNEI. This CDR3 is built from 15 residues. The CDR3 region has the DNA TGTGCCAGCAGTGAAATCGGCTATAGCAATCAGCCCCAGCATTTT. Protein sequence: CASSEIGYSNQPQHF. Using reference TRBV2 and TRBJ1-5 for the parts outside the CDR3, the full variable domain is EPEVTQTPSHQVTQMGQEVILRCVPISNHLYFYWYRQILGQKVEFLVSFYNNEISEKSEIFDDQFSVERPDGSNFTLKIRSTKLEDSAMYFCASSEIGYSNQPQHFGDGTRLSIL.

The V gene is TRBV2, the J gene TRBJ1-6; TRBD1 might be the D (5 bases). CDR1 SNHLY and CDR2 FYNNEI come from the germline V gene. The ends were cut back, 5 bases at V and 0 bases at J, with 11 bases in the middle. The CDR3 length is 16 residues. CDR3 bases: TGTGCCAGCAGTTGGGGGAAAAGCTCCTATAATTCACCCCTCCACTTT. This encodes CASSWGKSSYNSPLHF.

DNA for the CDR3: TGTGCCTGGACCTTGGGGGGCTCCTACAATGAGCAGTTCTTC. It translates to CAWTLGGSYNEQFF. This chain connects TRBV30 to TRBJ2-1; D is possibly TRBD2 (6 bases). V lost 4 bases, J lost 0 bases, and 10 bases lay in between. The CDR3 contains 14 residues. Germline CDR1 and CDR2: GTSNPN and SVGIG (reference sequence).

This rearrangement joins TRBV9 to TRBJ1-6; 10 bases fit TRBD1. The germline gives CDR1 SGDLS, CDR2 YYNGEE. The CDR3 contains 14 residues. The junction had 6 bases not matched to a gene; V was cut back by 5 bases and J by 10 bases. CDR3: CASRAGTGESPLHF. CDR3 DNA sequence: TGTGCCAGCAGGGCGGGGACAGGGGAATCACCCCTCCACTTT. The full variable domain, its missing parts supplied by reference TRBV9 and TRBJ1-6, is DSGVTQTPKHLITATGQRVTLRCSPRSGDLSVYWYQQSLDQGLQFLIQYYNGEERAKGNILERFSAQQFPDLHSELNLSSLELGDSALYFCASRAGTGESPLHFGNGTRLTVT.

The V gene is TRBV6-1, the J gene TRBJ1-6; D gene ambiguous. Trimming took off 8 bases at V and 5 bases at J, with 10 bases between the two ends. The CDR3 runs to 13 residues. Germline V gene data show CDR1 as MNHNS and CDR2 as SASEGT. The CDR3 region is CASQLSDNSPLHF. As DNA, the CDR3 is TGTGCCAGCCAGTTGTCCGATAATTCACCCCTCCACTTT.

This clone showed up just once. V is TRBV28 and J is TRBJ1-1, with no clear D. The CDR3 has 13 amino acids. Germline CDR1 MDHEN, CDR2 SYDVKM. V lost 2 bases and J lost 0, with 4 bases in between. CDR3 amino acids: CASSLDMNTEAFF. The CDR3 region has the DNA TGTGCCAGCAGTTTAGACATGAACACTGAAGCTTTCTTT.

V gene TRBV7-9 combines with J gene TRBJ2-7; 7 nucleotides match TRBD1. Looked up from germline, CDR1 is SEHNR and CDR2 is FQNEAQ (reference sequence). Trimming took 1 base from V and 2 from J; bases not matched to a gene: 5. CDR3 size: 15 residues. CDR3 in DNA: TGTGCCAGCAGCTTAGTAGGGACAGCCGCCTACGAGCAGTACTTC. Encoded protein: CASSLVGTAAYEQYF.

The chain recombines TRBV5-1 with TRBJ2-2, with TRBD2 identical over 10 bases. The CDR3 has 15 amino acids. Trimming took 2 bases from V and 3 from J; bases not matched to a gene: 1. Germline values: CDR1 SGHRS, CDR2 YFSETQ. CDR3 bases: TGCGCCAGCAGCTTTCTAGCGGGGGACACCGGGGAGCTGTTTTTT. Translating gives CASSFLAGDTGELFF.

In nucleotides, the CDR3 is TGTGCCAGCAGCCAGGGGGGCGAGCAGTACTTC. It codes for CASSQGGEQYF. The V gene is TRBV14, the J gene TRBJ2-7, with D tentatively TRBD2 (6 bases). The ends were cut back, 3 bases at V and 6 bases at J, with 6 bases in the middle. The germline V gene has CDR1 SGHDN and CDR2 FVKESK. The CDR3 loop spans 11 amino acids.